The 10 T cell receptor beta chains below come from one sample, sequenced in a study of T-cell memory formation after mild COVID-19. Each CDR3 protein is one row after TCRdb ran MiXCR on the 5' RACE reads. The repertoire holds 220,000 or so distinct CDR3 sequences, 9.5% to 10% seen once, with about 3.8% in the top ten. What was sequenced was PBMCs or a T cell subset sorted from them (not recorded which). The origin of the receptors is a man in his late teens or twenties who had mild COVID-19 (a few samples of this study predate the infection). Cell type and time point are not known.

This clonotype was seen repeatedly, ten times or more. The genes are TRBV6-5 and TRBJ2-2; D is perhaps TRBD1 (6 bases). Germline V gives CDR1 MNHEY, CDR2 SVGAGI. V dropped 6 bases and J dropped 1 base, with 12 bases sitting between them. The length of the CDR3 is 15 residues. CDR3 DNA: TGTGCCAGCAGACCTCTGACAGGGAACACCGGGGAGCTGTTTTTT. Residues: CASRPLTGNTGELFF.

This clonotype was seen only a few times. The V call is TRBV28, the J call TRBJ2-5, with TRBD2 identical over 7 bases. CDR3 size: 13 residues. Germline CDR1 and CDR2: MDHEN and SYDVKM. The ends lost 6 bases at V and 7 bases at J; junction bases unmatched: 8. CDR3 DNA: TGTGCCAGCAGCCCCGGACTAGAAGGGACCCAGTACTTC. Protein sequence: CASSPGLEGTQYF. Together with reference TRBV28 and TRBJ2-5, the CDR3 gives the full variable domain: DVKVTQSSRYLVKRTGEKVFLECVQDMDHENMFWYRQDPGLGLRLIYFSYDVKMKEKGDIPEGYSVSREKKERFSLILESASTNQTSMYLCASSPGLEGTQYFGPGTRLLVL.

The chain is built from TRBV12-3 or TRBV12-4 and TRBJ2-1; TRBD2 aligns across 11 bases. Trimming removed 3 bases from V and 8 bases from J; junction bases left unmatched: 3. The CDR3 loop spans 14 amino acids. CDR3 residues: CASSFSGGAHEQFF. The CDR3 nucleotides are TGTGCCAGCAGTTTTAGCGGGGGGGCCCATGAGCAGTTCTTC.

The chain joins TRBV7-2 to TRBJ2-1, with 10 bases identical to TRBD2. Germline V gene sequence: CDR1 SGHTA, CDR2 FQGNSA. The junction had 9 bases not matched to a gene; V was cut back by 1 base and J by 9 bases. The CDR3 extends over 16 amino acids. CDR3 region: CASSLVATSGWSEQFF. Written as DNA, the CDR3 is TGTGCCAGCAGCTTAGTGGCGACTAGCGGGTGGAGTGAGCAGTTCTTC.

This clonotype was detected only a few times. The chain is built from TRBV5-6 and TRBJ2-2, with a possible D match to TRBD1 (6 bases). CDR3 length: 15 residues. Germline-derived CDR1 and CDR2 are SGHDT and YYEEEE. The V end lost 5 bases, the J end lost 6 bases, and 17 bases lay between the germline ends. The CDR3 DNA reads as TGTGCCAGCAGACGGACAGTATCGATTTCCGGGGAGCTGTTTTTT. It is translated as CASRRTVSISGELFF.

The CDR3 loop is CSAPRTGVETQYF. The CDR3 bases are TGCAGTGCCCCCAGGACAGGGGTGGAGACCCAGTACTTC. The chain joins TRBV20-1 to TRBJ2-5, with 9 nucleotides matching TRBD1. The CDR3 has 13 residues. Germline V lookup: CDR1 DFQATT, CDR2 SNEGSKA (reference sequence). V was clipped by 6 bases and J by 5 bases; unmatched bases: 7.

The J gene is TRBJ2-3, the V gene TRBV5-1; 8 nucleotides match TRBD2. Per the germline V gene, CDR1 is SGHRS and CDR2 is YFSETQ. The ends lost 3 bases at V and 1 base at J; junction bases unmatched: 4. The CDR3 contains 15 residues. DNA of the CDR3: TGCGCCAGCAGCTACGGGGGGGGCCGCACAGATACGCAGTATTTT. Translating gives CASSYGGGRTDTQYF.

J is TRBJ2-5 and V is TRBV3-1; 10 bases are a match to TRBD2. The CDR3 extends over 16 amino acids. The ends lost 1 base at V and 4 bases at J; junction bases unmatched: 6. CDR1 and CDR2 from the germline V gene are LGHDT and YNNKEL (reference sequence). The CDR3 spells CASSQVPSGGRETQYF. CDR3 nucleotides: TGTGCCAGCAGCCAAGTTCCTAGCGGGGGACGAGAGACCCAGTACTTC.

The chain couples TRBV11-2 to TRBJ2-2; no definite D call. The V end lost 1 base, the J end lost 0 bases, and 12 bases lay between the germline ends. Germline V lookup: CDR1 SGHAT, CDR2 FQNNGV. This CDR3 has 17 amino acids. This CDR3 reads CASSLVSGGANTGELFF. The CDR3 bases are TGTGCCAGCAGCTTAGTTAGTGGCGGAGCGAACACCGGGGAGCTGTTTTTT. Looking up the rest from reference TRBV11-2 and TRBJ2-2 gives the full variable domain: EAGVAQSPRYKIIEKRQSVAFWCNPISGHATLYWYQQILGQGPKLLIQFQNNGVVDDSQLPKDRFSAERLKGVDSTLKIQPAKLEDSAVYLCASSLVSGGANTGELFFGEGSRLTVL.

This clonotype was recorded at least ten times. The chain uses TRBV5-1 and TRBJ1-6; tentative D call: TRBD1 (6 bases). In germline, CDR1 is SGHRS, CDR2 YFSETQ. The ends were cut back, 0 bases at V and 10 bases at J, with 11 bases in the middle. The CDR3 has 14 amino acids. CDR3 in amino acids: CASSLDRDRSPLHF. The CDR3 DNA reads TGCGCCAGCAGCTTGGACAGGGATCGCTCACCCCTCCACTTT.